The rows below give T cell receptor beta chains drawn from one sample of a study of radiation and T cells in renal cell carcinoma. Repertoires were generated with immunoSEQ multiplex PCR, while TCRdb's copy carries only in-frame clones and drops some. In the table there are approximately 150,000 clones, 83% of which are singletons. The starting material was blood, obtained from a patient whose treatment included radiotherapy and nephrectomy. These receptors came from a woman aged 50 to 60 with renal cell carcinoma. The CDR3 runs from the conserved cysteine through the conserved F or W. A D gene is named only where the DNA matches it firmly. Clone size is stated in some rows and not others, as once, few, many or a class when expanded.

d_gene	abundance	j_gene	v_gene	CDR3aa	CDR3nt
-	-	TRBJ1-2	TRBV11-3	CASREGRLYGYTF	TGTGCCAGCAGGGAGGGCCGCCTGTATGGCTACACCTTC
-	-	TRBJ1-1	TRBV5-4	CASSSSLRRNTEAFF	TGTGCCAGCAGCTCTTCGCTTCGGAGGAACACTGAAGCTTTCTTT
-	-	TRBJ2-4	TRBV7-2	CASSPQGGFLVKNIQYF	TGTGCCAGCAGCCCCCAGGGGGGGTTTTTAGTCAAAAACATTCAGTACTTC
-	-	TRBJ1-5	TRBV2	CASNPGGSVLQPQHF	TGTGCCAGCAATCCGGGGGGGTCGGTGCTTCAGCCCCAGCATTTT
-	once	TRBJ1-3	TRBV5-4	CASSRNGVAGNTIYF	TGTGCCAGCAGCCGGAACGGAGTTGCTGGAAACACCATATATTTT
TRBD1	-	TRBJ2-3	TRBV9	CASSWTGDTDTQYF	TGTGCCAGCAGCTGGACAGGGGACACAGATACGCAGTATTTT
-	-	TRBJ1-2	TRBV5-1	CASSSTANYGYTF	TGCGCCAGCAGCTCGACAGCTAACTATGGCTACACCTTC
-	once	TRBJ1-1	TRBV14	CASSPTWGGTEAFF	TGTGCCAGCAGCCCCACGTGGGGGGGTACTGAAGCTTTCTTT
-	-	TRBJ1-4	TRBV5-4	CASSFMSAGGEKLFF	TGTGCCAGCAGCTTCATGTCGGCCGGCGGCGAAAAACTGTTTTTT
-	-	TRBJ1-5	TRBV5-1	CASSIEQTGVYNQPQHF	TGCGCCAGCAGCATAGAACAGACAGGAGTTTACAATCAGCCCCAGCATTTT
-	-	TRBJ2-2	TRBV5-1	CASSLYGGTSTGELFF	TGCGCCAGCAGCTTGTATGGGGGGACGTCCACCGGGGAGCTGTTTTTT
-	once	TRBJ2-7	TRBV7-9	CASSLVADEQYF	TGTGCCAGCAGCTTAGTGGCCGACGAGCAGTACTTC
TRBD1	-	TRBJ2-2	TRBV5-1	CASSPGQAGELFF	TGCGCCAGCAGCCCTGGACAGGCCGGGGAGCTGTTTTTT
TRBD1	-	TRBJ1-3	TRBV5-1	CASSLATGARSGNTIYF	TGCGCCAGCAGCTTGGCCACAGGGGCAAGGTCTGGAAACACCATATATTTT
-	few	TRBJ1-1	TRBV29-1	CSVDDAGEAFF	TGCAGCGTTGATGACGCCGGTGAAGCTTTCTTT